This T cell receptor beta chain was captured in a study of T cell changes during pregnancy in multiple sclerosis. Using immunoSEQ multiplex PCR, the repertoire was profiled, and TCRdb retains in-frame clones only, with some absent. Found here are 40,000 to 55,000 clones, 80% to 95% of them singletons; the top ten hold 0.2% to 0.3%. The CDR3 totals 16 residues. Trimming left V 5 bases short and J 4 bases short, with 20 bases between. Germline CDR1 reads SGHAT; CDR2 reads FQNNGV. The sequencing used CD4+ T cells from peripheral blood mononuclear cells, collected in the second trimester of pregnancy. The origin of this receptor is a female donor with multiple sclerosis, enrolled in a pregnancy study. V gene TRBV11-2 combines with J gene TRBJ1-1; D is ambiguous. The CDR3 DNA is TGTGCCAGCAGCCGAAAGGCGGTGGCGGGGAGCACTGAAGCTTTCTTT. It encodes CASSRKAVAGSTEAFF.